These T cell receptor beta chains were read from a single sample in a study of radiotherapy plus CTLA-4 blockade in lung cancer. Method: immunoSEQ multiplex PCR; TCRdb's copy keeps in-frame clones and lacks some. The sample shows 75,000 to 95,000 clones, roughly 80% of them seen only once. Sequenced here: peripheral blood, sampled from a patient treated with radiotherapy plus ipilimumab. The receptors here all came from a human donor with non-small cell lung cancer that progressed on radiotherapy plus ipilimumab. Each CDR3 is given with its conserved first and last residue. The D gene is left open where the match is weak. Only some rows state a clone size, as once, few, many or a class for expanded clones.

TRBV2,-,-,TRBJ2-7,CASSVGEYYEQYF,TGTGCCAGCAGTGTGGGGGAGTACTACGAGCAGTACTTC
TRBV6-5,-,-,TRBJ1-4,CASSSTATNEKLFF,TGTGCCAGCAGTTCTACCGCAACTAATGAAAAACTGTTTTTT
TRBV4-1,-,-,TRBJ1-5,CASSPRDYDQPQHF,TGCGCCAGCAGCCCCCGGGACTACGATCAGCCCCAGCATTTT
TRBV19,-,TRBD2,TRBJ2-2,CASSILAGGPTGELFF,TGTGCCAGTAGTATATTAGCGGGAGGGCCCACCGGGGAGCTGTTTTTT
TRBV6-6,-,-,TRBJ2-5,CASSSFFLGETQYF,TGTGCCAGCAGTTCCTTTTTCCTTGGAGAGACCCAGTACTTC
TRBV21-1,-,-,TRBJ2-2,CASSKVLSGTGGTGELFF,TGTGCCAGCAGCAAAGTGTTGAGCGGGACAGGGGGCACCGGGGAGCTGTTTTTT
TRBV11-2,-,-,TRBJ1-4,CASSPDLATNEKLFF,TGTGCCAGCAGCCCAGACCTTGCAACTAATGAAAAACTGTTTTTT
TRBV6-6,few,-,TRBJ1-1,CASSYIGMNTEAFF,TGTGCCAGCAGTTATATCGGGATGAACACTGAAGCTTTCTTT
TRBV5-3,-,TRBD1,TRBJ1-1,CARSKGQGYTEAFF,TGTGCCAGAAGCAAGGGACAGGGTTACACTGAAGCTTTCTTT
TRBV7-2,-,-,TRBJ1-1,CASSPLGQGSTEAFF,TGTGCCAGCAGCCCCCTCGGCCAGGGGAGCACTGAAGCTTTCTTT
TRBV5-1,-,TRBD1,TRBJ1-1,CASSRMTGHTEAFF,TGCGCCAGCAGCAGAATGACAGGGCACACTGAAGCTTTCTTT
TRBV4-1,few,TRBD1,TRBJ2-7,CASSQDQPGGQGGSDEQYF,TGCGCCAGCAGCCAAGATCAGCCCGGAGGACAGGGTGGATCCGACGAGCAGTACTTC
TRBV10-3,-,-,TRBJ1-4,CAISVGGEKLFF,TGTGCCATCAGTGTCGGGGGCGAAAAACTGTTTTTT
TRBV19,-,-,TRBJ2-5,CASSIDRSSRTSHQTQYF,TGTGCCAGTAGTATAGATAGGTCTAGCCGAACCTCCCATCAGACCCAGTACTTC
TRBV11-3,-,-,TRBJ2-1,CASSLDSDEQFF,TGTGCCAGCAGCTTAGACTCGGATGAGCAGTTCTTC
TRBV6-6,-,-,TRBJ1-1,CASSYRNTEAFF,TGTGCCAGCAGTTACCGCAACACTGAAGCTTTCTTT
TRBV6-5,-,TRBD1,TRBJ1-2,CASSYSGRGFYGYTF,TGTGCCAGCAGTTACTCGGGCAGGGGGTTCTATGGCTACACCTTC
TRBV28,-,-,TRBJ2-7,CASSLSGTPSYEQYF,TGTGCCAGCAGTTTGTCTGGGACGCCCTCCTACGAGCAGTACTTC
TRBV15,-,TRBD1,TRBJ2-7,CATSRDGQGTYEQYF,TGTGCCACCAGCAGAGACGGACAGGGCACCTACGAGCAGTACTTC
TRBV18,-,-,TRBJ2-5,CASSPGRGETQYF,TGTGCCAGCTCACCGGGGCGGGGCGAGACCCAGTACTTC
TRBV28,-,TRBD2,TRBJ2-7,CASSFPGEGVSYEQYF,TGTGCCAGCAGTTTTCCGGGGGAGGGAGTAAGCTACGAGCAGTACTTC
TRBV6-5,-,-,TRBJ1-2,CASSRGTSPNYGYTF,TGTGCCAGCAGCCGAGGGACATCGCCTAACTATGGCTACACCTTC
TRBV29-1,-,TRBD2,TRBJ2-3,CSVLGLAGADTQYF,TGCAGCGTTCTGGGACTAGCGGGAGCAGATACGCAGTATTTT
TRBV7-9,-,TRBD1,TRBJ2-7,CASSLPTGYPYEQYF,TGTGCCAGCAGCTTACCGACAGGGTACCCCTACGAGCAGTACTTC
TRBV4-1,-,-,TRBJ2-2,CASSQVIGELFF,TGCGCCAGCAGCCAAGTAATCGGGGAGCTGTTTTTT
TRBV29-1,-,-,TRBJ2-1,CSARQMDEQFF,TGCAGCGCAAGACAGATGGATGAGCAGTTCTTC
TRBV7-3,-,-,TRBJ1-1,CASSLTGNGGTEAFF,TGTGCCAGCAGCTTAACGGGCAACGGCGGCACTGAAGCTTTCTTT
TRBV11-2,-,-,TRBJ2-1,CASSLEDNEQFF,TGTGCCAGCAGCTTGGAAGACAATGAGCAGTTCTTC
TRBV7-3,-,TRBD1,TRBJ1-2,CASSLTYRGETNYGYTF,TGTGCCAGCAGCTTAACGTACAGGGGCGAAACTAACTATGGCTACACCTTC
TRBV27,-,-,TRBJ2-7,CASSFSPEYEQYF,TGTGCCAGCAGTTTTTCACCCGAATACGAGCAGTACTTC
TRBV7-9,-,-,TRBJ1-4,CASSLGLANEKLFF,TGTGCCAGCAGCTTGGGGTTGGCTAATGAAAAACTGTTTTTT
TRBV6-5,-,TRBD1,TRBJ1-1,CASSPDRVNTEAFF,TGTGCCAGCAGTCCTGACAGGGTGAACACTGAAGCTTTCTTT
TRBV9,-,TRBD1,TRBJ2-3,CASSAWGGTGTDTQYF,TGTGCCAGCAGCGCGTGGGGGGGGACAGGGACCGATACGCAGTATTTT
TRBV19,few,-,TRBJ1-5,CASSIAGAIQPQHF,TGTGCCAGTAGTATAGCAGGGGCGATTCAGCCCCAGCATTTT
TRBV7-9,-,-,TRBJ1-4,CASSWDGNEKLFF,TGTGCCAGCAGCTGGGATGGTAATGAAAAACTGTTTTTT
TRBV5-1,-,-,TRBJ2-1,CASSRPRTDNEQFF,TGCGCCAGCAGCCGACCCAGGACCGACAATGAGCAGTTCTTC
TRBV29-1,-,-,TRBJ2-2,CSVAHGSGELFF,TGCAGCGTCGCCCACGGATCCGGGGAGCTGTTTTTT
TRBV5-1,-,TRBD2,TRBJ2-1,CASSLGGLADSYNEQFF,TGCGCCAGCAGCTTGGGAGGACTAGCGGACTCCTACAATGAGCAGTTCTTC
TRBV7-3,-,-,TRBJ2-5,CASSPRARLRQETQYF,TGTGCCAGCAGCCCCAGGGCGAGGTTGCGACAAGAGACCCAGTACTTC
TRBV6-5,-,TRBD1,TRBJ1-2,CASRDTGGYGYTF,TGTGCCAGCAGAGACACAGGGGGCTATGGCTACACCTTC
TRBV6-5,-,-,TRBJ1-4,CASSYVGTPNEKLFF,TGTGCCAGCAGTTACGTGGGGACACCTAATGAAAAACTGTTTTTT
TRBV4-1,once,TRBD2,TRBJ2-1,CASSRPQVLAGSSEQFF,TGCGCCAGCAGCCGCCCTCAGGTACTAGCGGGTTCGAGTGAGCAGTTCTTC
TRBV2,-,TRBD2,TRBJ2-2,CASSRLAGETGELFF,TGTGCCAGCAGTCGACTAGCGGGAGAGACCGGGGAGCTGTTTTTT
TRBV7-2,-,-,TRBJ2-2,CASSLLGKPITGELFF,TGTGCCAGCAGCTTATTAGGGAAGCCTATTACCGGGGAGCTGTTTTTT
TRBV4-2,-,-,TRBJ1-4,CASSQPSGGTNEKLFF,TGTGCCAGCAGCCAACCCTCGGGGGGGACTAATGAAAAACTGTTTTTT